A selection of T cell receptor beta chains follows, all from one sample in a study of T cells in Graves' hyperthyroidism and ophthalmopathy. MiXCR was run by TCRdb on the multiplex PCR reads, yielding one entry per CDR3 protein. The sample contains a few hundred thousand distinct CDR3 sequences, 40% to 55% of which appear only once. Sequenced: peripheral blood or thyroid tissue (not recorded which). Every receptor here comes from a woman between 18 and 29 years old with Graves' hyperthyroidism. CDR3s include the opening cysteine and the closing phenylalanine or tryptophan. D genes are given only for firm matches. Size is stated for part of the rows, as once, few or many counts, or as a class when the clone is expanded.

size,J,D,V,CDR3,DNA
many,TRBJ1-1,TRBD1,TRBV12-3/TRBV12-4,CASTYQGVGAEAFF,TGTGCCAGCACTTACCAGGGGGTTGGGGCTGAAGCTTTCTTT
-,TRBJ2-7,-,TRBV5-1,CASGLAGLSYEQYF,TGCGCCAGCGGCCTCGCCGGGCTCTCCTACGAGCAGTACTTC
once,TRBJ2-6,TRBD1,TRBV9,CASSAGQGSGANVLTF,TGTGCCAGCAGCGCGGGACAGGGCTCTGGGGCCAACGTCCTGACTTTC
-,TRBJ2-1,-,TRBV27,CASRPREYNEQFF,TGTGCCAGCAGACCCAGGGAGTACAATGAGCAGTTCTTC
once,TRBJ2-1,-,TRBV15,CATILMNEQFF,TGTGCCACCATCTTGATGAATGAGCAGTTCTTC
many,TRBJ1-1,-,TRBV6-4,CASSDSGGTEAFF,TGTGCCAGCAGTGACTCTGGGGGCACTGAAGCTTTCTTT
-,TRBJ1-4,-,TRBV7-8,CASSVRTATNEKLFF,TGTGCCAGCAGCGTTAGGACAGCAACTAATGAAAAACTGTTTTTT
many,TRBJ1-6,TRBD1,TRBV7-2,CASSLAGPGTVNSPLHF,TGTGCCAGCAGCTTAGCGGGCCCCGGGACAGTGAATTCACCCCTCCACTTT
-,TRBJ2-5,TRBD1,TRBV29-1,CSVEDPNRGQETQYF,TGCAGCGTTGAAGATCCCAACAGGGGACAAGAGACCCAGTACTTC
-,TRBJ1-6,-,TRBV20-1,CSARGQYQSGSPLHF,TGCAGTGCTAGAGGTCAATACCAATCGGGTTCACCCCTCCACTTT
many,TRBJ1-5,-,TRBV4-1,CASSRGGPGEQPQHF,TGCGCCAGCAGCCGAGGCGGGCCGGGGGAACAGCCCCAGCATTTT
many,TRBJ1-1,TRBD1,TRBV4-2,CASSQGGDSEAFF,TGTGCCAGCAGCCAAGGTGGGGACAGCGAAGCTTTCTTT
-,TRBJ2-3,-,TRBV7-2,CASSPRVRGPGTDTQYF,TGTGCCAGCAGCCCGAGGGTCAGAGGGCCGGGCACAGATACGCAGTATTTT
-,TRBJ2-7,-,TRBV18,CASSPRVGYEQHF,TGTGCCAGCTCGCCCCGTGTGGGCTACGAGCAGCACTTC
many,TRBJ1-5,-,TRBV6-1,CAEGRNQPQHF,TGTGCCGAGGGGCGCAATCAGCCCCAGCATTTT
few,TRBJ2-3,TRBD2,TRBV20-1,CSASPGRGDTQYF,TGCAGTGCTAGCCCCGGGAGGGGAGATACGCAGTATTTT
-,TRBJ2-5,TRBD2,TRBV11-2,CASSFTSGRKETQYF,TGTGCCAGCAGCTTTACTAGCGGGAGGAAAGAGACCCAGTACTTC
-,TRBJ1-2,TRBD1,TRBV29-1,CSVYGQGYGYTF,TGCAGCGTTTACGGACAGGGGTATGGCTACACCTTC
-,TRBJ1-4,-,TRBV15,CATSRYGTSGDTQYFEKLFF,TGTGCCACCAGCAGATACGGGACTAGCGGAGATACGCAGTATTTCGAAAAACTGTTTTTT
many,TRBJ2-5,-,TRBV5-5,CASSFRGEKTQYF,TGTGCCAGCAGCTTTAGGGGTGAGAAGACCCAGTACTTC
many,TRBJ2-7,TRBD2,TRBV29-1,CSVAPGLAGGEQYF,TGCAGCGTGGCCCCGGGACTAGCGGGAGGCGAGCAGTACTTC
few,TRBJ1-5,-,TRBV18,CASSSGTVDQPQHF,TGTGCCAGCTCGTCGGGGACGGTGGATCAGCCCCAGCATTTT
-,TRBJ1-4,-,TRBV15,CATSSSSGAGSEKLFF,TGTGCCACCAGCAGCTCCTCGGGGGCAGGGAGTGAAAAACTGTTTTTT
-,TRBJ2-6,-,TRBV5-1,CASSSRPPQQAGANVLTF,TGCGCCAGCAGCTCCAGACCACCTCAACAGGCTGGGGCCAACGTCCTGACTTTC
once,TRBJ2-5,TRBD2,TRBV20-1,CSGGTSTLETQYF,TGCAGTGGCGGGACTAGTACGTTGGAGACCCAGTACTTC
-,TRBJ1-2,-,TRBV27,CASSLSVYYGYTF,TGTGCCAGCAGTTTGAGTGTGTACTATGGCTACACCTTC
-,TRBJ1-5,-,TRBV2,CASRGLAGHQETQHF,TGTGCCAGCAGAGGACTAGCGGGACACCAAGAGACCCAGCATTTT
few,TRBJ2-6,TRBD1,TRBV7-3,CASSLGQGASEAF,TGTGCCAGCAGCTTAGGACAGGGGGCTTCTGAAGCTTTC
-,TRBJ1-5,-,TRBV6-2/TRBV6-3,CASSYSLWTSDESNQPQHF,TGTGCCAGCAGTTACTCGCTTTGGACATCCGACGAAAGCAATCAGCCCCAGCATTTT
-,TRBJ2-7,TRBD2,TRBV29-1,CSVTSGISGEQYF,TGCAGCGTTACTAGCGGCATCTCGGGGGAGCAGTACTTC
-,TRBJ1-1,-,TRBV2,CASSTRQLSTEAFF,TGTGCCAGCAGTACCCGACAGTTGAGCACTGAAGCTTTCTTT
-,TRBJ2-7,-,TRBV15,CATSRGTEPYEQYF,TGTGCCACCAGCAGAGGGACGGAACCCTACGAGCAGTACTTC
many,TRBJ2-7,-,TRBV4-1,CASSHGSGGYEQYF,TGCGCCAGCAGCCATGGCAGTGGTGGGTACGAGCAGTACTTC
-,TRBJ1-2,TRBD1,TRBV5-1,CASSPGAGTGLGYTF,TGCGCCAGCAGTCCCGGGGCGGGGACAGGCCTGGGCTACACCTTC
many,TRBJ2-2,-,TRBV7-2,CASSLVGAHTGELFF,TGTGCCAGCAGCTTAGTCGGGGCGCACACCGGGGAGCTGTTTTTT
many,TRBJ2-5,-,TRBV12-3/TRBV12-4,CASSPGRGRETQYF,TGTGCCAGCAGTCCAGGGAGAGGGCGAGAGACCCAGTACTTC
-,TRBJ2-7,TRBD1,TRBV12-3/TRBV12-4,CASRPGQVSYEQYF,TGTGCCAGCAGGCCGGGACAGGTCTCCTACGAGCAGTACTTC
-,TRBJ1-2,-,TRBV20-1,CSASGTSGNYGYTF,TGCAGTGCTAGTGGGACTAGCGGGAATTATGGCTACACCTTC
-,TRBJ2-6,TRBD1,TRBV11-2,CASRRGQGANVLTF,TGTGCCAGCAGGAGGGGACAGGGGGCCAACGTCCTGACTTTC
few,TRBJ1-4,TRBD1,TRBV4-1,CASSQGWGTGGSNEKLFF,TGCGCCAGCAGCCAGGGATGGGGGACAGGGGGCTCTAATGAAAAACTGTTTTTT
once,TRBJ1-4,-,TRBV20-1,CSARDGTSGRATTNEKLFF,TGCAGTGCTAGAGATGGTACTAGCGGGAGGGCGACAACTAATGAAAAACTGTTTTTT
-,TRBJ1-6,-,TRBV6-1,CASSGQESSPLHF,TGTGCCAGCAGTGGACAGGAGTCGTCACCCCTCCACTTT
-,TRBJ2-5,TRBD1,TRBV7-2,CASSQGTGVGETQYF,TGCGCCAGCAGCCAAGGGACAGGGGTGGGGGAGACCCAGTACTTC
many,TRBJ2-6,TRBD1,TRBV15,CATSRGHRGKSSGANVLTF,TGTGCCACCAGCAGGGGGCACAGGGGGAAGTCCTCTGGGGCCAACGTCCTGACTTTC
many,TRBJ2-7,TRBD2,TRBV4-2,CASSQVSSGLYEQYF,TGTGCCAGCAGCCAAGTGTCTAGCGGGTTGTACGAGCAGTACTTC
many,TRBJ1-1,TRBD1,TRBV7-8,CASSDRELNTEAFF,TGTGCCAGCAGTGACAGGGAGCTAAACACTGAAGCTTTCTTT